This is a list of T cell receptor beta chains from one sample in a study of graft-versus-host responses after intestinal transplantation. Measured with immunoSEQ multiplex PCR; TCRdb has only the in-frame clones, and not every one. Among about 63,000 clones listed, 75% to 90% were seen once. The sequencing used ileum tissue, collected 350 to 400 days after transplant. The source of these receptors is a human patient who received an intestinal transplant, so some T cells may come from the graft donor. Both conserved end residues are part of each CDR3. The size entry is marked missing in some rows and otherwise reads once, few, many or a size class.

>TRBV5-4|TRBJ2-3|.
CASSLIAGGTDTQYF
>TRBV19|TRBJ1-1|once
CASSIVGRGSGAFF
>TRBV28|TRBJ1-3|.
CASNLQGSGNTIYF
>TRBV10-1|TRBJ2-1|.
CASSDGTYNEQFF
>TRBV9|TRBJ2-7|once
CASSDQGLRQYF
>TRBV25-1|TRBJ1-1|.
CASGWTGVATEAFF
>TRBV7-2|TRBJ2-5|.
CASSLVASGRGRETQYF
>TRBV10-2|TRBJ2-5|.
CASSGWGGETQYF
>TRBV6-1|TRBJ1-1|.
CASSLKGAQNTEAFF
>TRBV6-5|TRBJ2-5|.
CASSASGGAQETQYF
>TRBV5-5|TRBJ1-5|.
CASSSQGGSNQPQHF
>TRBV14|TRBJ2-1|.
CASSWAEYNEQFF
>TRBV27|TRBJ1-2|.
CASSPRQILDGYTF
>TRBV2|TRBJ2-5|.
CASGPAGMGKETQYF
>TRBV5-1|TRBJ2-1|.
CASSFLAGGLSYNEQFF
>TRBV5-1|TRBJ1-1|.
CASSWGFGTEAFF
>TRBV4-1|TRBJ2-7|.
CASSQFTSGGSYEQYF
>TRBV7-9|.|.
CASSLDRGYEQYF
>TRBV4-2|TRBJ2-1|.
CASSLGASGRAYNEQFF
>TRBV29-1|TRBJ1-2|once
CSVSDREGYGYTF
>TRBV6-5|TRBJ2-1|.
CASNKYRYGNEQFF
>TRBV7-2|TRBJ2-6|.
CASSLVNSGANVLTF
>TRBV7-2|TRBJ1-4|.
CASSPQGRQPNEKLFF
>TRBV25-1|TRBJ2-1|.
CASSTSYNEQFF
>TRBV6-5|TRBJ1-2|.
CASSYDQAAYGYTF
>TRBV5-1|TRBJ2-1|few
CASSVNRDYNEQFF
>TRBV11-2|TRBJ2-2|.
CASSLDLGLGELFF
>TRBV29-1|TRBJ1-3|.
CSVAQRQGGNTIYF
>TRBV6-5|TRBJ2-5|.
CASSNDRGETQYF
>TRBV19|TRBJ2-7|.
CASSITSGSRAYEQYF
>TRBV7-6|TRBJ2-2|once
CASSWGGTGELFF
>TRBV7-9|TRBJ1-2|.
CASSLVADYGYTF
>TRBV29-1|TRBJ1-2|.
CSVLTTGREGYTF
>TRBV16|TRBJ1-1|.
CASSSPRVNTEAFF
>TRBV18|TRBJ1-1|once
CASSPYSQGTNTEAFF
>TRBV7-9|TRBJ1-1|.
CASSLSGTGDTEAFF
>TRBV28|TRBJ2-7|.
CASSFAVGGGSSYEQYF
>TRBV6-5|TRBJ2-5|.
CASSFYLGGEETQYF
>TRBV6-5|TRBJ2-7|once
CASSYSSGPEQYF
>TRBV5-1|TRBJ1-2|once
CASSLGQGANGYTF
>TRBV27|TRBJ2-2|.
CASSLGTASNTGELFF
>TRBV11-1|TRBJ1-1|.
CASSLDGTEAFF
>TRBV19|TRBJ1-4|few
CASSRGQTYEKLFF
>TRBV10-1|TRBJ2-1|.
CASSTGGSGNEQFF
>TRBV7-3|TRBJ2-1|.
CASSLGQGYNEQFF
>TRBV28|TRBJ2-1|.
CASSFRGFYNEQFF
>TRBV6-1|TRBJ2-7|once
CASSEPGQVNSYEQYF
>TRBV27|TRBJ2-7|.
CASSHTSGYSYEQYF
>TRBV7-3|TRBJ2-3|.
CASSLITGNTDTQYF
>TRBV2|TRBJ1-5|.
CASSEDRGYNQPQHF
>TRBV5-1|TRBJ1-2|.
CASSSQGVSYGYTF
>TRBV5-4|TRBJ1-6|.
CASSLAKWGYNSPLHF
>TRBV11-2|TRBJ2-7|few
CASSLKQGFEQYF
>TRBV6-5|TRBJ2-1|.
CASSYEVGRGEQFF
>TRBV2|TRBJ2-4|.
CASTGALAGPIQYF
>TRBV15|TRBJ2-7|.
CATSIGHLSYEQYF
>TRBV30|TRBJ2-5|.
CAWSGGGTQYF
>TRBV7-9|TRBJ1-1|.
CASSNTEVWAFF
>TRBV6-1|TRBJ1-2|.
CASSGQGEHYGYTF
>TRBV10-2|TRBJ2-7|.
CASSESDGTYEQYF